A selection of T cell receptor beta chains follows, all from one sample in a study of naive and memory T cell subsets. From the UMI-ligation and nested PCR reads, TCRdb called clonotypes with MiXCR, one entry per CDR3 protein. The sample comprises under 150,000 distinct CDR3 sequences, approximately 20% of which are singletons, and 0.6% to 0.7% rests with the top ten. The sequenced sample consisted of naive CD8+ T cells from blood. The receptor source for this set is a human donor in good health. Both conserved end residues are part of each CDR3. Fields, in order: clone size, J gene, D gene, V gene, CDR3 DNA, CDR3 protein. A D gene is named only where the DNA matches it firmly. The listing skips clone size in some rows; elsewhere it reads once, few, many or a size class.

>NA|TRBJ2-3|TRBD2|TRBV29-1
TGCAGCGTCCAGGGACTAGCGGGAGCGAAGATGACAGATACGCAGTATTTT
CSVQGLAGAKMTDTQYF
>NA|TRBJ2-5|NA|TRBV7-9
TGTGCCAGCAGCTTAAGGGACCAAGAGACCCAGTACTTC
CASSLRDQETQYF
>NA|TRBJ1-1|NA|TRBV18
TGTGCCAGCTCACCCCCGGGGAAGGGAACTGAAGCTTTCTTT
CASSPPGKGTEAFF
>NA|TRBJ2-7|NA|TRBV4-3
TGCGCCAGCAGCCAAGAGATAGGGAACACCTACGAGCAGTACTTC
CASSQEIGNTYEQYF
>NA|TRBJ1-3|NA|TRBV6-5
TGTGCCAGCAGTTACTCGACGACATCTGGAAACACCATATATTTT
CASSYSTTSGNTIYF
>few|TRBJ1-2|TRBD1|TRBV7-2
TGTGCCAGCAGCTTAGGTCCGGGACAGGACACCTTC
CASSLGPGQDTF
>few|TRBJ2-1|TRBD2|TRBV9
TGTGCCAGCAGCGAGGGACTAGCGGGTTACGATGAGCAGTTCTTC
CASSEGLAGYDEQFF
>NA|TRBJ1-5|NA|TRBV25-1
TGTGCCAGCAGTGATTGGGGATTTGGTCAGCCCCAGCATTTT
CASSDWGFGQPQHF
>NA|TRBJ2-3|TRBD1|TRBV27
TGTGCCAGCAGAGGGGGGCGGACAGGGTTCCTGTGGACAGATACGCAGTATTTT
CASRGGRTGFLWTDTQYF
>few|TRBJ2-3|NA|TRBV27
TGTGCCAGCATGGGGCTGGCGGCTAGCACAGATACGCAGTATTTT
CASMGLAASTDTQYF
>few|TRBJ1-5|NA|TRBV28
TGTGCCCACACAAGGGGGGCTCAGCCCCAGCATTTT
CAHTRGAQPQHF
>NA|TRBJ2-3|NA|TRBV27
TGTGCCAGCAGTTTAGCGGGACCACATAGCACAGATACGCAGTATTTT
CASSLAGPHSTDTQYF
>few|TRBJ1-2|NA|TRBV29-1
TGCAGCGTTGACGACAGGCCGGGCTACACCTTC
CSVDDRPGYTF
>few|TRBJ2-7|NA|TRBV20-1
TGCAGTGCTAGAGATGAGGTAGTCTCCTACGAGCAGTACTTC
CSARDEVVSYEQYF
>NA|TRBJ2-5|TRBD1|TRBV2
TGTGCCAGCAAGGGACAGAACCAAGAGACCCAGTACTTC
CASKGQNQETQYF
>few|TRBJ2-2|NA|TRBV6-2/TRBV6-3
TGTGCCAGCAGTTACTCCGGGTCCGGGGAGCTGTTTTTT
CASSYSGSGELFF
>many|TRBJ2-1|NA|TRBV15
TGTGCCACCAGCAGCAACCCGGCAGCGGCCGATCTTAACAATGAGCAGTTCTTC
CATSSNPAAADLNNEQFF
>NA|TRBJ2-7|TRBD1|TRBV28
TGTGCCAGCAGCTCCTCCCGACAGGGTTTTTTATACGAGCAGTACTTC
CASSSSRQGFLYEQYF
>many|TRBJ2-1|NA|TRBV20-1
TGCAGTGCAGGGGGGTCCAGCAATGAGCAGTTCTTC
CSAGGSSNEQFF
>NA|TRBJ2-1|TRBD2|TRBV7-8
TGTGCCAGCAGACAACCCCTAGCGGGAGAAGGGAATGAGCAGTTCTTC
CASRQPLAGEGNEQFF
>few|TRBJ2-3|TRBD2|TRBV3-1
TGTGCCAGCAGCCAAGATAGGCTAGCGGGACTAGATACGCAGTATTTT
CASSQDRLAGLDTQYF
>NA|TRBJ1-1|TRBD1|TRBV7-6
TGTGCCAGCAGCTTAAAACCCCCCCTCGACAGGGGTCACACTGAAGCTTTCTTT
CASSLKPPLDRGHTEAFF
>few|TRBJ1-1|NA|TRBV6-5
TGTGCCAGCAACGGGGACACTGAAGCTTTCTTT
CASNGDTEAFF
>few|TRBJ1-1|NA|TRBV6-2/TRBV6-3
TGTGCCAGCATAGGAGGGACTGAAGCTTTCTTT
CASIGGTEAFF
>NA|TRBJ2-2|NA|TRBV6-5
TGTGCCAGCAGTTTGAGGCAGACAACAGGCGGCGGCGGGGAGCTGTTTTTT
CASSLRQTTGGGGELFF
>NA|TRBJ2-5|TRBD2|TRBV18
TGTGCCAGCTCACCCCTGCTAGCGGGAGGAGAGACCCAGTACTTC
CASSPLLAGGETQYF
>NA|TRBJ2-3|NA|TRBV7-2
TGTGCCAGCAGCCCAGGCTACAGCACAGATACGCAGTATTTT
CASSPGYSTDTQYF
>few|TRBJ1-5|NA|TRBV7-9
TGTGCCAGCACTCATGACCGACAGGGCAATCAGCCCCAGCATTTT
CASTHDRQGNQPQHF
>few|TRBJ1-1|NA|TRBV9
TGTGCCAGCAGCGTTTTTGGGGGGGCGTCTGAAGCTTTCTTT
CASSVFGGASEAFF
>few|TRBJ2-2|TRBD2|TRBV6-5
TGTGCCAGCAGTTACTCGATGGGGGGGACGAACACCGGGGAGCTGTTTTTT
CASSYSMGGTNTGELFF
>many|TRBJ1-1|NA|TRBV20-1
TGCAGTGCTAGAGACAGACAGAAGTCCTGGATCACTGAAGCTTTCTTT
CSARDRQKSWITEAFF
>NA|TRBJ2-7|NA|TRBV7-9
TGTGCCAGCAGCTTAGACTCCCTCTGGAACGAGCAGTACTTC
CASSLDSLWNEQYF
>NA|TRBJ2-5|NA|TRBV12-3/TRBV12-4
TGTGCCAGCAGTTTAGGGACCATTCCCCAGGAGGCCCAGTACTTC
CASSLGTIPQEAQYF
>NA|TRBJ2-1|NA|TRBV5-1
TGCGCCAGCAGCTTGGTAGCGGAGGCTCGGAATGAGCAGTTCTTC
CASSLVAEARNEQFF
>NA|TRBJ1-1|NA|TRBV13
TGTGCCAGCAGCTTGAGGGACGGGGGGCTAAGCGCTGAAGCTTTCTTT
CASSLRDGGLSAEAFF
>NA|TRBJ1-2|NA|TRBV5-1
TGCGCCAGCAGCCAGGACAGTTACTATGGCTACACCTTC
CASSQDSYYGYTF
>few|TRBJ2-1|TRBD2|TRBV9
TGTGCCAGCAGCGTAGAGCCAAGGGACTACTGGGGTGAGCAGTTCTTC
CASSVEPRDYWGEQFF
>NA|TRBJ2-2|NA|TRBV30
TGTGCCTGGAGTATGGGCGCCGGGGAGCTGTTTTTT
CAWSMGAGELFF
>few|TRBJ2-3|NA|TRBV10-3
TGTGCCATCAGTCGGGTAGAGACAGCAAATCCTACAGATACGCAGTATTTT
CAISRVETANPTDTQYF
>few|TRBJ2-1|TRBD1|TRBV18
TGTGCCAGCTCGAGACCGGGACAGGGGGACGAGCAGTTCTTC
CASSRPGQGDEQFF
>NA|TRBJ2-2|TRBD2|TRBV4-1
TGCGCCAGCAGCCAAGATGGGATAGCGGGAGGGACCACCGGGGAGCTGTTTTTT
CASSQDGIAGGTTGELFF
>few|TRBJ2-1|NA|TRBV14
TGTGCCAGCAGCCAACTTGCTAGAGGGCTACTGTTCTTC
CASSQLARGLLFF
>NA|TRBJ1-4|TRBD1|TRBV27
TGTGCCAGCCGGACAGGGTCCGGAGAAAAACTGTTTTTT
CASRTGSGEKLFF
>NA|TRBJ2-7|NA|TRBV25-1
TGTGCCAGCAGTGATCCCCTTACCTACGAGCAGTACTTC
CASSDPLTYEQYF
>NA|TRBJ2-1|TRBD2|TRBV9
TGTGCCAGCAGCGTAGGTAGCGGGAGCGGCGGTTCGGCCTACAATGAGCAGTTCTTC
CASSVGSGSGGSAYNEQFF
>NA|TRBJ1-1|NA|TRBV4-1
TGCGCCAGCAGCCAATTTAGCGGGGACACTGAAGCTTTCTTT
CASSQFSGDTEAFF
>NA|TRBJ1-2|NA|TRBV29-1
TGCAGCGTTGAGTTAAGGGACGGCGGCTACACCTTC
CSVELRDGGYTF
>NA|TRBJ2-5|TRBD2|TRBV12-3/TRBV12-4
TGTGCCAGCAGTTTGACTAGCGGTCAAGAGACCCAGTACTTC
CASSLTSGQETQYF
>NA|TRBJ2-1|NA|TRBV6-5
TGTGCCAGCAGAGCTAGCGAGAGCTCCTACAATGAGCAGTTCTTC
CASRASESSYNEQFF
>NA|TRBJ2-1|NA|TRBV20-1
TGCAGTGCTAGAGATGAGTATCGGCAGGTAGAGTGGTTCTTC
CSARDEYRQVEWFF
>NA|TRBJ2-2|NA|TRBV28
TGTGCCAGCAGTTTAACGGGAGATGGCGGGGAGCTGTTTTTT
CASSLTGDGGELFF
>few|TRBJ2-5|NA|TRBV6-2/TRBV6-3
TGTGCCAGCAGTACCACCCCCTCCGAGGCGGAGACCCAGTACTTC
CASSTTPSEAETQYF
>few|TRBJ2-6|NA|TRBV12-3/TRBV12-4
TGTGCCAGCACTAGCTGGGGCCGAGGTGAGGTAGGCTCTGGGGCCAACGTCCTGACTTTC
CASTSWGRGEVGSGANVLTF
>many|TRBJ1-2|NA|TRBV19
TGTGCCAGTAGTACCCCGACAGGACCGTATCGAGGCTACACCTTC
CASSTPTGPYRGYTF
>NA|TRBJ2-3|NA|TRBV24-1
TGTGCCACCAGTGCCCCGGCAGATACGCAGTATTTT
CATSAPADTQYF